The next 5 T cell receptor beta chains were all read from a single sample in a study of identical twins. TCRdb fed the 5' RACE reads into MiXCR, producing one record per CDR3 protein. The sample records around 650,000 distinct CDR3 sequences, 7.1% being singletons. These sequences were also reported in another study, on yellow fever vaccine responses in identical twins.

The sequencing input was PBMCs. The receptors were gathered from a woman younger than 35 in good health.

This clonotype has a handful of counts. This rearrangement joins TRBV5-1 to TRBJ2-5; 7 bases align to TRBD1. CDR3 length: 14 residues. V dropped 7 bases and J dropped 2; count of bases not matched to a gene: 8. Germline V lookup: CDR1 SGHRS, CDR2 YFSETQ. This CDR3 reads CASVRQGWQETQYF. CDR3 bases: TGCGCCAGCGTCCGACAGGGTTGGCAAGAGACCCAGTACTTC.

This clonotype was recorded many times. The chain's CDR3 is CATSEGQGALTEAFF. As DNA, the CDR3 is TGTGCCACCAGTGAAGGACAGGGAGCGCTAACTGAAGCTTTCTTT. This rearrangement joins TRBV24-1 to TRBJ1-1; 8 positions match TRBD1. Germline values: CDR1 KGHDR, CDR2 SFDVKD. CDR3 length: 15 residues. The junction had 8 bases not matched to a gene; V was cut back by 4 bases and J by 5 bases.

This clonotype was found a few times. The genes are TRBV12-3 or TRBV12-4 and TRBJ2-1; D is possibly TRBD2 (6 bases). This CDR3 has 13 residues. The V and J ends lost 6 bases and 7 bases respectively, with 13 bases between them. The CDR3 sequence is CASRRFGRNEQFF. CDR3 bases: TGTGCCAGCAGACGGTTTGGGAGGAATGAGCAGTTCTTC.

This clonotype was observed many times. The rearrangement uses TRBV4-2 and TRBJ2-3, with 10 positions matching TRBD2. Trimming at V came to 0 bases and at J to 2 bases, leaving 8 bases not matched to a gene. This CDR3 is built from 18 residues. The germline V gene encodes CDR1 LGHNA and CDR2 YNFKEQ. CDR3 region: CASSQDPPAGGLTDTQYF. In DNA form, the CDR3 reads TGTGCCAGCAGCCAAGATCCACCAGCGGGGGGGCTCACAGATACGCAGTATTTT.

The rearrangement uses TRBV18 and TRBJ2-2, with D perhaps matching TRBD1 (6 bases). The germline gives CDR1 KGHSH, CDR2 LQKENI. This CDR3 has 16 amino acids. V was pared by 0 bases and J by 0 bases, with 8 bases between. CDR3 residues: CASSPPYRANTGELFF. In DNA form, the CDR3 reads TGTGCCAGCTCACCACCTTACAGGGCGAACACCGGGGAGCTGTTTTTT. Full variable domain (rest looked up from reference TRBV18 and TRBJ2-2): NAGVMQNPRHLVRRRGQEARLRCSPMKGHSHVYWYRQLPEEGLKFMVYLQKENIIDESGMPKERFSAEFPKEGPSILRIQQVVRGDSAAYFCASSPPYRANTGELFFGEGSRLTVL.